This entry lists 21 T cell receptor beta chains sequenced from one sample in a study of identical twins. TCRdb reanalysed the 5' RACE reads using MiXCR and keeps one entry per CDR3 protein. The repertoire consists of 1.5 million to 2 million distinct CDR3 sequences, with about 30% occurring once and the leading ten covering about 0.25%. The sequenced sample consisted of cord blood. The receptor set was obtained from a newborn girl in good health.

The rearrangement links TRBV6-2 or TRBV6-3 to TRBJ2-1; D is possibly TRBD2 (7 bases). Germline lookup yields CDR1 MNHEY and CDR2 SVGEGT. Trimming stripped 7 bases from V and 1 base from J, with 8 bases between. The CDR3 has 13 residues. The chain's CDR3 is CASKGGSYNEQFF. Written as DNA, the CDR3 is TGTGCCAGCAAGGGGGGGTCCTACAATGAGCAGTTCTTC.

CDR3: CASSFGIANYGYTF. CDR3 nucleotides: TGTGCCAGCAGCTTCGGTATAGCTAACTATGGCTACACCTTC. This chain joins TRBV7-9 and TRBJ1-2; unclear D gene. CDR1 and CDR2 (germline): SEHNR, FQNEAQ (reference sequence). Trimming took 3 bases from V and 0 from J, leaving 8 bases between them. CDR3 size: 14 residues.

This clonotype showed up just a few times. This CDR3 reads CASSFPGRNYNEQFF. DNA of the CDR3: TGTGCCAGCAGCTTCCCCGGCAGGAACTACAATGAGCAGTTCTTC. The chain combines TRBV7-9 with TRBJ2-1; D is uncertain. Trimming stripped 3 bases from V and 3 bases from J, with 12 bases between. The CDR3 runs 15 residues. Germline V gene lookup returns CDR1 SEHNR and CDR2 FQNEAQ (reference sequence).

This chain links TRBV6-2 or TRBV6-3 with TRBJ2-1; D is unresolved. The last part of the DNA fits TRBJ2-7 better; the J call may be wrong. Germline CDR1 MNHEY, CDR2 SVGEGT. The CDR3 runs 13 residues. The CDR3 protein is CASRLDHYNEQYF. In DNA form, the CDR3 reads TGTGCCAGCAGACTTGACCACTACAATGAGCAGTACTTC.

This chain uses TRBV6-2 or TRBV6-3 with TRBJ2-5; TRBD1 is a possible D gene (5 bases). The V end lost 0 bases, the J end lost 11 bases, and 22 bases lay between the germline ends. CDR1 is MNHEY and CDR2 is SVGEGT in the germline V gene. The CDR3 covers 16 residues. The CDR3 region has the DNA TGTGCCAGCAGTTACTCGCCAAGACAGTACTCCAATGAGCAGTACTTC. As protein: CASSYSPRQYSNEQYF.

This clonotype was picked up a small number of times. The chain has TRBV3-1 and TRBJ2-2; 7 positions agree with TRBD1. The germline gives CDR1 LGHDT, CDR2 YNNKEL (reference sequence). The CDR3 sequence is 15 residues long. V shed 3 bases, J shed 8 bases, and the junction held 9 bases outside the gene matches. The chain's CDR3 is CASSQIDRERGELFF. The CDR3 region has the DNA TGTGCCAGCAGCCAGATTGACAGGGAAAGGGGGGAGCTGTTTTTT.

The rearrangement joins TRBV6-2 or TRBV6-3 to TRBJ1-6, with D unresolved. Looked up from germline, CDR1 is MNHEY and CDR2 is SVGEGT. Between the trimmed V and J ends, which lost 2 bases and 7 bases, there was a span of 15 bases. This CDR3 has 16 residues. For the CDR3, the DNA is TGTGCCAGCAGTTACCACATCCGCCGAGGGAATTCACCCCTCCACTTT. It yields the protein CASSYHIRRGNSPLHF.

V is TRBV21-1 and J is TRBJ1-4; TRBD1, the table's D call, lacks a check against the DNA. TRBV21-1 is recorded as a pseudogene. CDR3 length: 17 amino acids. CDR3 in amino acids: CAGSKEEPPGGYEKLFF. The CDR3 DNA sequence: TGTGCCGGCAGCAAAGAAGAACCCCCCGGGGGCTATGAAAAACTGTTTTTT.

The J gene is TRBJ1-4, the V gene TRBV5-1; 7 bases match TRBD1. After removal of 0 bases from V and 7 bases from J, the junction contained 6 bases not matched to a gene. Germline V CDR1 and CDR2: SGHRS, YFSETQ. This CDR3 spans 15 amino acids. The CDR3 coding sequence is TGCGCCAGCAGCTTGGGACAGGGACCTTCTGAAAAACTGTTTTTT. Protein sequence: CASSLGQGPSEKLFF. Combining the CDR3 with reference TRBV5-1 and TRBJ1-4 gives the whole variable domain KAGVTQTPRYLIKTRGQQVTLSCSPISGHRSVSWYQQTPGQGLQFLFEYFSETQRNKGNFPGRFSGRQFSNSRSEMNVSTLELGDSALYLCASSLGQGPSEKLFFGSGTQLSVL.

The V and J genes are TRBV11-3 and TRBJ2-5; perhaps TRBD1 as D (6 bases). The better agreement between TRBJ2-7 and the DNA end casts doubt on the J call. Looked up from germline, CDR1 is SGHNT and CDR2 is YENEEA. The CDR3 is 14 residues long. The CDR3 protein is CASSFRDTAYEQYF. The CDR3 nucleotides read TGTGCCAGCAGCTTCCGGGACACCGCCTACGAGCAGTACTTC.

This chain joins TRBV7-2 and TRBJ2-7; D is uncertain. The CDR3 totals 13 residues. V was pared by 5 bases and J by 2 bases, with 10 bases between. Per the germline V gene, CDR1 is SGHTA and CDR2 is FQGNSA. The CDR3 nucleotides read TGTGCCAGCAGCGGCGTCAGCCCCTACGAGCAGTACTTC. Protein sequence: CASSGVSPYEQYF.

This clonotype has more than one count but fewer than ten. V gene TRBV20-1 combines with J gene TRBJ2-7; the match to TRBD1 covers 7 bases. CDR1 and CDR2 (germline): DFQATT, SNEGSKA (reference sequence). The CDR3 sequence is 15 residues long. V shed 1 base and J 3 bases; nucleotides not matched to a gene: 9. The CDR3 is CSARGPRQGVYEQYF. Written as DNA, the CDR3 is TGCAGTGCTAGAGGTCCTCGACAGGGCGTCTACGAGCAGTACTTC.

As concerns this clonotype: At one boundary the junction diverges from the germline segment, which might be a read error. The V call is TRBV10-3, the J call TRBJ2-7; TRBD1 might be the D (5 bases). CDR1 ENHRY and CDR2 SYGVKD come from the germline V gene. The CDR3 spans 13 residues. CDR3 nucleotides: TGTGCCATCGGTGAGCAGGGCCCCTACGAGCAGTACTTC. This gives the protein CAIGEQGPYEQYF.

This clonotype came up a few times. This chain joins TRBV5-6 and TRBJ1-2; D possibly corresponds to TRBD1 (5 bases). From germline, CDR1 is SGHDT and CDR2 YYEEEE. Trimming removed 2 bases at V and 8 bases at J, with 13 bases between. The length of the CDR3 is 13 residues. CDR3 protein: CASSFFGGEGYTF. The CDR3 nucleotides are TGTGCCAGCAGCTTTTTCGGAGGGGAAGGCTACACCTTC.

This clonotype was detected only a few times. This chain uses TRBV10-3 with TRBJ2-5; 7 bases map to TRBD1. Germline V gene sequence: CDR1 ENHRY, CDR2 SYGVKD. The ends lost 2 bases at V and 3 bases at J; junction bases unmatched: 0. The CDR3 sequence is 13 residues long. The CDR3 here is CAISEQGEETQYF. Written as DNA, the CDR3 is TGTGCCATCAGTGAGCAGGGGGAAGAGACCCAGTACTTC.

This chain uses TRBV7-9 with TRBJ1-1; tentatively, D is TRBD1 (6 bases). The CDR3 is 17 residues long. V lost 5 bases, J lost 1 base, and 20 bases lay in between. CDR1 and CDR2 (germline): SEHNR, FQNEAQ (reference sequence). In DNA form, the CDR3 reads TGTGCCAGCAGCCCTACTAGCCGAGGACAGACGAACACTGAAGCTTTCTTT. It encodes CASSPTSRGQTNTEAFF.

V gene TRBV29-1 combines with J gene TRBJ2-5; TRBD2 agrees at 10 bases. The J call may be mistaken, given a closer DNA end match to TRBJ2-1. Looked up from germline, CDR1 is SQVTM and CDR2 is ANQGSEA. CDR3 length: 14 residues. The CDR3, as DNA: TGCAGCGTTGAAAGCGGGAGGGCGGGAGAGACCCAGTTCTTC. Its translation is CSVESGRAGETQFF.

This clonotype was seen more than once but under ten times. V is TRBV7-9 and J is TRBJ1-2; no clear D. The V and J ends lost 3 bases and 4 bases respectively, with 12 bases between them. The CDR3 loop spans 14 amino acids. From germline, CDR1 is SEHNR and CDR2 FQNEAQ (reference sequence). DNA of the CDR3: TGTGCCAGCAGCTTCGGGGTAGCGAGCTATGGCTACACCTTC. Its protein product is CASSFGVASYGYTF.

The chain couples TRBV5-1 to TRBJ2-4; D might be TRBD1 (6 bases). V was pared by 0 bases and J by 7 bases, with 11 bases between. Germline CDR1 is SGHRS and CDR2 is YFSETQ. This CDR3 is built from 14 residues. The CDR3 reads CASSLGQTGNIQYF. The CDR3 nucleotides read TGCGCCAGCAGCTTGGGTCAAACAGGGAACATTCAGTACTTC.

This chain links TRBV5-1 with TRBJ2-3, with no clear D. Germline V CDR1 and CDR2: SGHRS, YFSETQ. This CDR3 is 14 amino acids long. V was shortened by 0 bases and J by 3 bases, with 8 bases between the two germline ends. The CDR3 DNA reads as TGCGCCAGCAGCTTGGGATCAGAAACAGATACGCAGTATTTT. Translation: CASSLGSETDTQYF.

V usage is TRBV10-3 and J usage is TRBJ1-6, with D perhaps matching TRBD1 (6 bases). Trimming removed 0 bases from V and 0 bases from J, with 12 bases in between. CDR1 is ENHRY, CDR2 SYGVKD, per germline. The CDR3 is 18 residues long. Here the CDR3 DNA reads TGTGCCATCAGTGAGTCGGGCGGGACAAGCTCCTATAATTCACCCCTCCACTTT. Its translation is CAISESGGTSSYNSPLHF.